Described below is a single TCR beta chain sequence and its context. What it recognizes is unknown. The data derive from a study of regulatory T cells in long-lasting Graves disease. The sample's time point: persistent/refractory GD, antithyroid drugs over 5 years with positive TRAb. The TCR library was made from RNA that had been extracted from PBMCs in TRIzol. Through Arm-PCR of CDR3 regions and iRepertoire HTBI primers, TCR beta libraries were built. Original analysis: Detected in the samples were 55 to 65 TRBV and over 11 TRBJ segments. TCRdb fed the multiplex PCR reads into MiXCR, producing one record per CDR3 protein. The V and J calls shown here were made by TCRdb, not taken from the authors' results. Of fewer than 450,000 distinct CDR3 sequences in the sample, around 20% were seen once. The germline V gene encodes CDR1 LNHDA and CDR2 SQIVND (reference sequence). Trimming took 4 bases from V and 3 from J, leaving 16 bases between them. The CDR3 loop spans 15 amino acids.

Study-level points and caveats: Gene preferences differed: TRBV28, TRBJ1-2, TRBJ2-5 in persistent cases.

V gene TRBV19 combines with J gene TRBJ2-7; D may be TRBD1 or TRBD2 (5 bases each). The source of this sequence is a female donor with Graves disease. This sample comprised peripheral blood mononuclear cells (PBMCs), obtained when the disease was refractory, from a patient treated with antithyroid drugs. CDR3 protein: CASSTPRGGLYEQYF. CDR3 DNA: TGTGCCAGTAGTACCCCCCGGGGCGGTCTCTACGAGCAGTACTTC.